The present T cell receptor (beta chain) was sequenced within a study of T cell repertoires in cytomegalovirus infection. Study findings and constraints: Clonotype analysis showed dominance of the ex vivo response by HLA-C-restricted CMV-specific TCR beta clonotypes. Cumulative frequency (of public TCR beta family members) identified carriers of CMV plus the relevant HLA.

Remarks on this clonotype: No antigen is known for it.

J was trimmed by 4 bases and V by 5 bases; bases with no gene match: 13. CDR1 is LNHDA and CDR2 is SQIVND in the germline V gene (reference sequence). The CDR3 consists of 16 residues. Each CDR3 protein gets one entry after TCRdb re-called the reads with MiXCR. Among roughly 760,000 distinct CDR3 sequences listed, less than 40% were seen once. The chain links TRBV19 to TRBJ1-2, with 7 bases fitting TRBD1. This TCR was sampled from a human donor in good health (CMV status not recorded). Some clones in this sample may be carry-over from other donors' samples. The sequencing input was PBMCs. CDR3 sequence: CASSGNRGTISYGYTF. CDR3 in DNA: TGTGCCAGTAGTGGGAACAGGGGTACCATTTCCTATGGCTACACCTTC.